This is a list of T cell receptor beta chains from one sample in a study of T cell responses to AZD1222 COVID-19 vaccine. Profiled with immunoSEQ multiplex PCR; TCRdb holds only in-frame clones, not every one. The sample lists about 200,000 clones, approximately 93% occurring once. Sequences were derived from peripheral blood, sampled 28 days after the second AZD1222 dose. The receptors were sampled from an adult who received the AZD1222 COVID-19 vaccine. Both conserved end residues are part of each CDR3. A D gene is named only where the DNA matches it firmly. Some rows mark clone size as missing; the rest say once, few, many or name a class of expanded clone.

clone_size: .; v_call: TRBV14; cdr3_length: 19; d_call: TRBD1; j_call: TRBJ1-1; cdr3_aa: CASSQEGEAGGNLNTEAFF; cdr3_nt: TGTGCCAGCAGCCAAGAGGGAGAGGCAGGGGGCAACTTGAACACTGAAGCTTTCTTT
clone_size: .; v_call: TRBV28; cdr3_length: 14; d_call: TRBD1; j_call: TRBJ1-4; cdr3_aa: CASSPTGSREKLFF; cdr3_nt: TGTGCCAGCAGTCCGACAGGGTCCCGCGAAAAACTGTTTTTT
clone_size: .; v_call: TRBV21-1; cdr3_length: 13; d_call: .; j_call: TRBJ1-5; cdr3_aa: CASSNDRDQPQHF; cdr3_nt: TGTGCCAGCAGCAACGATAGGGACCAGCCCCAGCATTTT
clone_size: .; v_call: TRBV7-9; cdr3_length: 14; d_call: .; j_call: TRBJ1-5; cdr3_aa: CASSLTVSNQPQHF; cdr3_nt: TGTGCCAGCAGCTTAACGGTTAGCAATCAGCCCCAGCATTTT
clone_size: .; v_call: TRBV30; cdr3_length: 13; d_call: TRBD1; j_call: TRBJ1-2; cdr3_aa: CAWMRQGWEGYTF; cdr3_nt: TGTGCCTGGATGCGACAGGGATGGGAGGGCTACACCTTC
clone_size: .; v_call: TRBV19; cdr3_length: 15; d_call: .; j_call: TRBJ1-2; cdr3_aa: CASSAQQGPNYGYTF; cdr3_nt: TGTGCCAGTAGTGCCCAACAGGGCCCTAACTATGGCTACACCTTC
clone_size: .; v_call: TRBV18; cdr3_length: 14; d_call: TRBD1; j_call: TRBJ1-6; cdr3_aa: CASSPGQGTSPLHF; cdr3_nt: TGTGCCAGCTCACCGGGACAGGGGACTTCACCCCTCCACTTT
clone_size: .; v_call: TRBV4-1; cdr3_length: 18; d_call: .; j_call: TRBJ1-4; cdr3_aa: CASSQEPLSVATNEKLFF; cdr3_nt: TGCGCCAGCAGCCAAGAGCCCCTAAGTGTGGCAACTAATGAAAAACTGTTTTTT
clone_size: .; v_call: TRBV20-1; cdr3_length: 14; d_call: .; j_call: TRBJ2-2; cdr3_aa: CSASSAGRTGELFF; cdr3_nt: TGCAGTGCTAGTTCTGCGGGACGGACCGGGGAGCTGTTTTTT
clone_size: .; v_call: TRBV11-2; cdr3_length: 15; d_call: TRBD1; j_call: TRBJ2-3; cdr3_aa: CASSLRGQSTDTQYF; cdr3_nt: TGTGCCAGCAGCCTTAGGGGACAGAGCACAGATACGCAGTATTTT
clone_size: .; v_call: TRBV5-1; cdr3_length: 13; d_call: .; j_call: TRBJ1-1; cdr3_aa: CASSLQGDTEAFF; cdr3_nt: TGCGCCAGCAGTTTACAGGGTGACACTGAAGCTTTCTTT
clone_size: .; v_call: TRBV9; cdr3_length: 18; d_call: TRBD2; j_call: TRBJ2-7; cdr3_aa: CASSATRGLAGTGGEQYF; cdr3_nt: TGTGCCAGCAGCGCCACAAGGGGACTAGCGGGGACTGGAGGCGAGCAGTACTTC
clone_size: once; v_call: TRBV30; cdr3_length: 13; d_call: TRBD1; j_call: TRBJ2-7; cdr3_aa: CAWDRGLSYEQYF; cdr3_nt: TGTGCCTGGGACAGGGGACTCTCCTACGAGCAGTACTTC
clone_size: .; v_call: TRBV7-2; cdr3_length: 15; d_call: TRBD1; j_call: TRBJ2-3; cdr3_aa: CASSSGTGNTDTQYF; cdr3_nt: TGTGCCAGCAGCTCCGGGACAGGGAACACAGATACGCAGTATTTT
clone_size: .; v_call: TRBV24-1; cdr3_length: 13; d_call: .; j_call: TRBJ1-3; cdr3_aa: CATRAGTGNTIYF; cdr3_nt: TGTGCCACCAGAGCGGGTACGGGAAACACCATATATTTT
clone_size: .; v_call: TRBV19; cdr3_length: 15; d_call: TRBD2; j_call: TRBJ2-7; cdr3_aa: CASSIGQRESNEQYF; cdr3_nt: TGTGCCAGTAGTATCGGGCAGCGGGAGTCAAACGAGCAGTACTTC
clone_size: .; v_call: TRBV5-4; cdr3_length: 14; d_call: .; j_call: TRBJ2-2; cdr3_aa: CASSYDRNTGELFF; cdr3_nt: TGTGCCAGCAGCTACGACAGGAACACCGGGGAGCTGTTTTTT
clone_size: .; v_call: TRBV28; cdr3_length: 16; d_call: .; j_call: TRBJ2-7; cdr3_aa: CASSPGGPGLTYEQYF; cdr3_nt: TGTGCCAGCAGTCCCGGGGGACCGGGTCTGACCTACGAGCAGTACTTC
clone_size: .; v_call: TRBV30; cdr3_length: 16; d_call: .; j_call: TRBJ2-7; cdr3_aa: CAWLRKAARSSYEQYF; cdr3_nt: TGTGCCTGGCTCCGTAAGGCAGCAAGGAGCTCCTACGAGCAGTACTTC
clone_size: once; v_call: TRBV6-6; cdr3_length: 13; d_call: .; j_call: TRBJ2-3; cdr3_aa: CASGGGRTDTQYF; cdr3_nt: TGTGCCAGCGGTGGGGGAAGGACAGATACGCAGTATTTT
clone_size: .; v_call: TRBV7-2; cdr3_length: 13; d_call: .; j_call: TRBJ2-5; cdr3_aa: CASSSPGGLTQYF; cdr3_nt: TGTGCCAGCAGCTCACCCGGCGGGTTGACCCAGTACTTC
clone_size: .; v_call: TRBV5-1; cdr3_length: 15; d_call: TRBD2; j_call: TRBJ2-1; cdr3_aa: CASSLGPGGNNEQFF; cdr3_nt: TGCGCCAGCAGCTTGGGCCCCGGGGGGAACAATGAGCAGTTCTTC
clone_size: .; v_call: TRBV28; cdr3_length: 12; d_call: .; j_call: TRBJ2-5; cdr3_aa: CASSFSRETQYF; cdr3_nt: TGTGCCAGCAGTTTTTCGCGAGAGACCCAGTACTTC
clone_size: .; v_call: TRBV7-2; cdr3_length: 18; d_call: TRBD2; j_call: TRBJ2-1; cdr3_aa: CASSPRGPGLAGVREQFF; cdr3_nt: TGTGCCAGCAGCCCGAGAGGCCCGGGACTAGCGGGAGTGAGAGAGCAGTTCTTC
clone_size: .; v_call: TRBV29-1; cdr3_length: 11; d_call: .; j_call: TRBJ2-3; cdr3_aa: CSVEKGNTQYF; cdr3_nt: TGCAGCGTTGAAAAGGGAAATACGCAGTATTTT
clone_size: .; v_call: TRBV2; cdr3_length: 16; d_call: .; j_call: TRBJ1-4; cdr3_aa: CASSELLGGLQEELFF; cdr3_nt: TGTGCCAGCAGTGAACTTTTAGGGGGACTGCAAGAGGAACTGTTTTTT
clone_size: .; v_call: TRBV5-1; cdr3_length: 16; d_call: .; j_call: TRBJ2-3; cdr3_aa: CASSLVGRVSTDTQYF; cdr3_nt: TGCGCCAGCAGCTTGGTGGGGCGGGTAAGCACAGATACGCAGTATTTT
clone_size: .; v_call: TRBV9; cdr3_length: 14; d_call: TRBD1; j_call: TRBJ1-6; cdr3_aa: CASRGQGSNSPLHF; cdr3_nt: TGTGCCAGCAGGGGACAGGGCAGCAATTCACCCCTCCACTTT
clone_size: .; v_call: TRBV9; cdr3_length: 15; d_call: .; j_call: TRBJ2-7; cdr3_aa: CASSAGVGSAYEQYF; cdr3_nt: TGTGCCAGCAGCGCCGGGGTGGGGAGTGCCTACGAGCAGTACTTC
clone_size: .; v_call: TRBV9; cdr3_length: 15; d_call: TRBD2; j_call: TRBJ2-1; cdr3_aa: CASSVYGGRLDEQFF; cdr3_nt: TGTGCCAGCAGCGTGTATGGCGGGAGGCTCGATGAGCAGTTCTTC
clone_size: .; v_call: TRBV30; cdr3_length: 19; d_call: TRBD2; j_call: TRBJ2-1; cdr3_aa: CAWSVLGLAGGRSYNEQFF; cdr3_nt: TGTGCCTGGAGTGTCTTAGGGCTAGCGGGAGGGAGATCCTACAATGAGCAGTTCTTC
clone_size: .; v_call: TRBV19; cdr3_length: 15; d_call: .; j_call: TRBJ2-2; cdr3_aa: CASSIGGTNTGELFF; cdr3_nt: TGTGCCAGTAGTATAGGAGGAACGAACACCGGGGAGCTGTTTTTT
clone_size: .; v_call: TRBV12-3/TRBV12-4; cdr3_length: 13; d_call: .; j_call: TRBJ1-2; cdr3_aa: CASSPLGGNGYTF; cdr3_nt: TGTGCCAGCAGCCCTCTGGGGGGCAATGGCTACACCTTC
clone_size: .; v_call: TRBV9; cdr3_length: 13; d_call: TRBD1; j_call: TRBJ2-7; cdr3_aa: CASRTGWIYEQYF; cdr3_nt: TGTGCCAGCAGGACAGGGTGGATTTACGAGCAGTACTTC
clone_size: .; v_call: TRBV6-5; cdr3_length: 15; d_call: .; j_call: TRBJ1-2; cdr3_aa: CASSYSDRSDYGYTF; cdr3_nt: TGTGCCAGCAGTTACTCAGACAGGTCTGACTATGGCTACACCTTC
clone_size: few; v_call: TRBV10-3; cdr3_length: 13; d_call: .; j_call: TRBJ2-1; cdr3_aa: CAISESPYHEQFF; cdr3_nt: TGTGCCATCAGTGAATCACCTTACCATGAGCAGTTCTTC
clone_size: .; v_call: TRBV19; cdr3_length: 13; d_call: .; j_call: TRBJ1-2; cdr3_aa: CASTGWAGNGYTF; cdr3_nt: TGTGCCTCTACCGGCTGGGCGGGGAATGGCTACACCTTC
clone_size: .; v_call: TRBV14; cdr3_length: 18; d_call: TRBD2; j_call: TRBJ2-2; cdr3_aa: CASSLGVTSGRASGELFF; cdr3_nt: TGTGCCAGCAGCCTCGGAGTAACTAGCGGGAGGGCCTCCGGGGAGCTGTTTTTT